These 8 T cell receptor beta chains were sequenced from one sample in a study of blood T cell repertoires in COVID-19 (dated by TCRdb to about 2020). To prepare the library, the immunoSEQ multiplex PCR assay was applied. TCRdb took this table from immuneACCESS and kept in-frame rearrangements with V and J called. Such tables lack part of the clones; where checked against another copy, unresolved V genes explain under half of the gap, and the rest is unexplained. The sample includes some 200,000 clones, with almost 80% observed a single time. Together, the top ten hold 17% of the sample. Sequenced input: PBMCs or T cells enriched from blood (not recorded which). The source is a woman aged 45-60 years who had recovered from COVID-19.

This chain connects TRBV4-1 to TRBJ2-5; 8 bases line up with TRBD1. The CDR3 is made up of 15 amino acids. CDR1 MGHRA and CDR2 YSYEKL come from the germline V gene. With 5 bases clipped from V and 4 bases from J, the junction kept 9 bases outside the gene matches. CDR3 protein: CASSARTGQGETQYF. In nucleotides, the CDR3 is TGCGCCAGCAGCGCTCGGACAGGGCAGGGAGAGACCCAGTACTTC.

The chain has TRBV28 and TRBJ1-6; D gene ambiguous. In germline, CDR1 is MDHEN, CDR2 SYDVKM. V lost 5 bases to trimming and J lost 8 bases, with 13 bases between them. CDR3 length equals 14 residues. This CDR3 is CASSHEARDSPLHF. The CDR3 nucleotides read TGTGCCAGCAGTCACGAGGCGCGGGATTCACCCCTCCACTTT.

This chain uses TRBV6-5 with TRBJ1-4; 7 nucleotides match TRBD1. CDR3 length equals 13 residues. Germline V CDR1 and CDR2: MNHEY, SVGAGI. The trim removed 10 bases at V and 8 bases at J, leaving 10 bases unmatched. The CDR3 loop reads CATGGDRSEKLFF. DNA for the CDR3: TGTGCCACCGGCGGGGACAGAAGCGAAAAACTGTTTTTT.

The chain has TRBV14 and TRBJ2-3, with TRBD2 matching 9 bases. The CDR3 sequence is 18 residues long. The V gene's germline CDR1 is SGHDN and CDR2 FVKESK. V was pared by 4 bases and J by 4 bases, with 15 bases of the junction left unmatched. The DNA of the CDR3 is TGTGCCAGCAGCCCCCCCAGGTGGGGACTAGCTTCCCCAGATACGCAGTATTTT. This translates into CASSPPRWGLASPDTQYF.

The CDR3 DNA is TGTGCCAGCAGCGAAGGGACTAGCGGGAGCGAGACCCAGTACTTC. Its translation: CASSEGTSGSETQYF. The chain uses TRBV9 and TRBJ2-5, with TRBD2 matching 14 bases. The CDR3 length is 15 residues. Germline assignment: CDR1 SGDLS and CDR2 YYNGEE. V was pared by 3 bases and J by 5 bases, with 3 bases of the junction left unmatched.

V and J are TRBV3-1 (or the pseudogene TRBV3-2) and TRBJ2-1; 7 nucleotides match TRBD1. The CDR3 spans 15 residues. J lost 7 bases, V lost 4 bases, and 10 bases had no gene match. Germline CDR1 and CDR2: LGHDT and YNNKEL (reference sequence). CDR3 nucleotides: TGTGCCAGCAGCCTCACCATATCGACAGGGAATGAGCAGTTCTTC. As protein: CASSLTISTGNEQFF.

V gene TRBV12-5 combines with J gene TRBJ1-6; D unclear. The V and J ends lost 0 bases and 0 bases respectively, with 15 bases between them. Looked up from germline, CDR1 is LGHNT and CDR2 is FRNRAP. The CDR3 has 19 residues. CDR3 sequence: CASGLVQVEASSYNSPLHF. The DNA for the CDR3 is TGTGCTAGTGGTTTGGTACAAGTGGAGGCAAGCTCCTATAATTCACCCCTCCACTTT.

The V call is TRBV7-9, the J call TRBJ2-7, with D possibly TRBD2 on 5 matching bases. Germline V lookup: CDR1 SEHNR, CDR2 FQNEAQ (reference sequence). This CDR3 has 16 residues. Deletions cut 1 base from V and 5 bases from J, with 18 bases between. Here the CDR3 reads CASSLVRVAGRNEQYF. Here the CDR3 DNA reads TGTGCCAGCAGCTTAGTTAGGGTGGCGGGTCGCAACGAGCAGTACTTC.